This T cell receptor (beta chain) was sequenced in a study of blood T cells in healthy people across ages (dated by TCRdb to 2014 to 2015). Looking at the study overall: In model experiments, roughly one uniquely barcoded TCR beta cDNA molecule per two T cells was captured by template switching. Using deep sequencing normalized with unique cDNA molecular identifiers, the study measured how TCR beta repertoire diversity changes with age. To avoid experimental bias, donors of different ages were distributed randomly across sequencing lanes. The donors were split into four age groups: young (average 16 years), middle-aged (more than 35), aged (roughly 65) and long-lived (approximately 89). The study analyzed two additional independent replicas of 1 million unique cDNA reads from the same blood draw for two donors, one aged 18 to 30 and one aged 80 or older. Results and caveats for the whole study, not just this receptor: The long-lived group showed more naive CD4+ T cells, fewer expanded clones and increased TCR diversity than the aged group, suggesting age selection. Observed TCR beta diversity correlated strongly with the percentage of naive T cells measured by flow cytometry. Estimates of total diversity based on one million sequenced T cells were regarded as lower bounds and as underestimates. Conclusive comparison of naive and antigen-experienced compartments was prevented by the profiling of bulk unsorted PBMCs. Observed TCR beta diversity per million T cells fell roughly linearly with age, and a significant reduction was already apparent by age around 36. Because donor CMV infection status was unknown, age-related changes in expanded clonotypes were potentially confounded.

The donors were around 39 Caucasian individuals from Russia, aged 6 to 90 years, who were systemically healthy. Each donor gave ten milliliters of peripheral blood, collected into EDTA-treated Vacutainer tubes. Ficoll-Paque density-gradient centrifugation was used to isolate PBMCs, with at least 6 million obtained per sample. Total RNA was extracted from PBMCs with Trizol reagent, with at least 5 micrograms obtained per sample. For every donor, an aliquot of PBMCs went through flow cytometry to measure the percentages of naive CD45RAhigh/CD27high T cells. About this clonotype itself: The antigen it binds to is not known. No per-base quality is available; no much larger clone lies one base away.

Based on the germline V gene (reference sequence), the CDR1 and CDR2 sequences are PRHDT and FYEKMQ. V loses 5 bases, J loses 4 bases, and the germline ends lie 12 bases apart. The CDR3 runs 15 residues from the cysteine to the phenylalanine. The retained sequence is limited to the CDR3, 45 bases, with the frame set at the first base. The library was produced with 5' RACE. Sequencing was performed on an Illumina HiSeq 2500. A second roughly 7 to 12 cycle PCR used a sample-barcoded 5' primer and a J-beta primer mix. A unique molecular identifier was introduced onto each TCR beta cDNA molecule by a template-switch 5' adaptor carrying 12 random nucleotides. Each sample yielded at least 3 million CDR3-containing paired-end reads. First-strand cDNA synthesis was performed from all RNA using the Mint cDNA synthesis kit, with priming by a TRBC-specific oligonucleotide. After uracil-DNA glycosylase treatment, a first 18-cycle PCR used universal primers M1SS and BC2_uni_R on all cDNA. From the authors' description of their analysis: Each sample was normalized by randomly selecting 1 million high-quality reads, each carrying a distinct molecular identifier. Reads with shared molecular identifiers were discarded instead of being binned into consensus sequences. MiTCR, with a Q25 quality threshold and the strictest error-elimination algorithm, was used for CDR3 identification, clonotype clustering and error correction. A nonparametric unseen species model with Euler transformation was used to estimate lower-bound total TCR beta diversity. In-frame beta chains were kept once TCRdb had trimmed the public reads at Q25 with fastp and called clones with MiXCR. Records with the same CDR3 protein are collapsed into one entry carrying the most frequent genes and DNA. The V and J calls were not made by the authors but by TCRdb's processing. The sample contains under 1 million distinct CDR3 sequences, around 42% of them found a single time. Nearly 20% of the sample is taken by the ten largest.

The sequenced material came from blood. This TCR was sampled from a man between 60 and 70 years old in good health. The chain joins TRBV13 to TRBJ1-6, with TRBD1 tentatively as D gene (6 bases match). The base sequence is TGTGCCAGCAGCCCGCGGACAGAATATAATTCACCCCTCCACTTT. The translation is CASSPRTEYNSPLHF. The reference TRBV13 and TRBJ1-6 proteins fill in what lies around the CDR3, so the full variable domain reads AAGVIQSPRHLIKEKRETATLKCYPIPRHDTVYWYQQGPGQDPQFLISFYEKMQSDKGSIPDRFSAQQFSDYHSELNMSSLELGDSALYFCASSPRTEYNSPLHFGNGTRLTVT.